This T cell receptor (beta chain) was documented in a study of radiotherapy plus CTLA-4 blockade in lung cancer. CTLA-4 blockade using ipilimumab, together with focal radiation, was received by patients with chemo-refractory metastatic non-small-cell lung cancer. Losses at the gene ends were 4 bases for V and 9 bases for J; bases not matched to a gene: 14. Germline V gene data show CDR1 as SGDLS and CDR2 as YYNGEE. CDR3 size: 16 residues. Profiled with immunoSEQ multiplex PCR; TCRdb holds only in-frame clones, not every one. The sample has 52,000 or so clones, roughly four fifths seen once. This receptor was obtained from a human donor with non-small cell lung cancer whose response to radiotherapy plus ipilimumab could not be evaluated. The chain uses TRBV9 and TRBJ2-1; TRBD2 matches 9 bases. Specimen: peripheral blood, collected from a patient treated with radiotherapy plus ipilimumab. The CDR3 sequence is CASSTSPLAGGLEQFF. In nucleotides, the CDR3 is TGTGCCAGCAGCACCTCCCCACTGGCGGGGGGGCTTGAGCAGTTCTTC. Combining the CDR3 with reference TRBV9 and TRBJ2-1 gives the whole variable domain DSGVTQTPKHLITATGQRVTLRCSPRSGDLSVYWYQQSLDQGLQFLIQYYNGEERAKGNILERFSAQQFPDLHSELNLSSLELGDSALYFCASSTSPLAGGLEQFFGPGTRLTVL.